This TCR beta chain was documented in a study of blood T cell repertoires in COVID-19. Measured with immunoSEQ multiplex PCR; TCRdb has only the in-frame clones, and not every one. The sample records around 270,000 clones, about 83% being singletons. V was cut by 3 bases and J by 0 bases, with 10 bases left in between. CDR1 MNHNS and CDR2 SASEGT come from the germline V gene. CDR3 size: 15 residues. The chain recombines TRBV6-1 with TRBJ2-3; D might be TRBD1 (6 bases). Sample: peripheral blood. This clonotype was obtained from a woman between 40 and 50 years old who had recovered from COVID-19. Here the CDR3 reads CASSDAGDSTDTQYF. The CDR3 nucleotides are TGTGCCAGCAGTGATGCAGGGGACAGCACAGATACGCAGTATTTT.